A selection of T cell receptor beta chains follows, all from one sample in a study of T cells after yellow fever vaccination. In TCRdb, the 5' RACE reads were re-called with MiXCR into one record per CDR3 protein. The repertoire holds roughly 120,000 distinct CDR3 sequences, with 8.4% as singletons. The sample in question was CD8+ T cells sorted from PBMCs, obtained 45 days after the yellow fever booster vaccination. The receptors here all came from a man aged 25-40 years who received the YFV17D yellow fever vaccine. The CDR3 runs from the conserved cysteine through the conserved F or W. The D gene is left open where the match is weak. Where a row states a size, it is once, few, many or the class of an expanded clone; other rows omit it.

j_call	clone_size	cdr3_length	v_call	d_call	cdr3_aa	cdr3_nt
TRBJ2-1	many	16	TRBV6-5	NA	CASSYLTGVSYNEQFF	TGTGCCAGCAGTTACCTGACAGGCGTCTCCTACAATGAGCAGTTCTTC
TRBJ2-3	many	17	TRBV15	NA	CATSRVPGPLNTDTQYF	TGTGCCACCAGCAGAGTCCCGGGACCCTTAAACACAGATACGCAGTATTTT
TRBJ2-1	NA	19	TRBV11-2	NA	CASTSTHPDRIYVNNEQFF	TGTGCCAGCACCTCAACTCATCCGGACAGAATTTACGTCAACAATGAGCAGTTCTTC
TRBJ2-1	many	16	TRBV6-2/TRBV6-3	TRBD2	CASSIMSGRGYNEQFF	TGTGCCAGCAGCATCATGAGCGGGAGGGGTTACAATGAGCAGTTCTTC
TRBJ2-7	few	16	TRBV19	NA	CASSSLGPLHVYEQYF	TGTGCCAGTAGTAGCCTCGGCCCCTTACACGTCTACGAGCAGTACTTC
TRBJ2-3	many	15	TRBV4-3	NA	CASSQTGEGADTQYF	TGCGCCAGCAGCCAGACTGGGGAGGGGGCCGATACGCAGTATTTT
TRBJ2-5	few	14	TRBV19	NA	CATCPTALQETQYF	TGTGCCACTTGCCCCACAGCATTACAAGAGACCCAGTACTTC
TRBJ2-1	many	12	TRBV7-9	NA	CASSLADREQFF	TGTGCCAGCAGCTTAGCCGACCGTGAGCAGTTCTTC
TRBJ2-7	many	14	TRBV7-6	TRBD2	CASSQLGGSYEQYF	TGTGCCAGCAGCCAACTCGGGGGGTCCTACGAGCAGTACTTC
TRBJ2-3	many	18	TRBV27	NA	CASSFYPGSPPFPDTQYF	TGTGCCAGCAGTTTCTACCCGGGGTCCCCGCCCTTCCCAGATACGCAGTATTTT
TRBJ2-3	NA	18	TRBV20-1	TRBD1	CSARGWDRGWAGTDTQYF	TGCAGTGCTAGAGGATGGGACAGGGGATGGGCTGGAACAGATACGCAGTATTTT
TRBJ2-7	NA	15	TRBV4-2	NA	CASSPPGQVPYEQYF	TGTGCCAGCAGCCCCCCAGGACAAGTACCGTACGAGCAGTACTTC
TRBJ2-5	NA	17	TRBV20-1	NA	CSARRGGRGIPGGTQYF	TGCAGTGCTAGAAGGGGGGGTAGAGGGATCCCTGGGGGGACCCAGTACTTC
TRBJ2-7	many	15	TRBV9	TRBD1	CASSVVPGGTYEQYF	TGTGCCAGCAGCGTAGTGCCAGGGGGTACCTACGAGCAGTACTTC
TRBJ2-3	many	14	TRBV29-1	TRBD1	CSVDDRGQSDTQYF	TGCAGCGTTGACGACAGGGGGCAATCAGATACGCAGTATTTT
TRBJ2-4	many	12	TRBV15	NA	CATSRSGNIQYF	TGTGCCACCAGCAGGAGCGGAAACATTCAGTACTTC
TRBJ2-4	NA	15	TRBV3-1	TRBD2	CASSQTSGGENIQYF	TGTGCCAGCAGCCAAACTAGCGGTGGGGAAAACATTCAGTACTTC
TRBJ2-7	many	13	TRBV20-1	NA	CSASKDNSYEQYF	TGCAGTGCTAGTAAGGACAACTCCTACGAGCAGTACTTC
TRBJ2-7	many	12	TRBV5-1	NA	CASSPWDYEQYF	TGCGCCAGCAGCCCTTGGGACTACGAGCAGTACTTC
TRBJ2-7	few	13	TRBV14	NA	CASSQTSLDEQYF	TGTGCCAGCAGCCAAACTTCCTTGGACGAGCAGTACTTC
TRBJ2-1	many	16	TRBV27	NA	CASSAVGELSYNEQFF	TGTGCCAGCAGTGCCGTCGGGGAGCTTTCCTACAATGAGCAGTTCTTC
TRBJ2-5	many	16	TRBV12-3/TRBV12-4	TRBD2	CASSSPGLADQETQYF	TGTGCCAGCAGTTCACCGGGGCTAGCGGACCAAGAGACCCAGTACTTC
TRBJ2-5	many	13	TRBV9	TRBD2	CASSVGGGETQYF	TGTGCCAGCAGCGTAGGGGGGGGAGAGACCCAGTACTTC
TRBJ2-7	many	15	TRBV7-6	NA	CASSFGPDGGYEQYF	TGTGCCAGCAGCTTTGGGCCCGACGGAGGCTACGAGCAGTACTTC
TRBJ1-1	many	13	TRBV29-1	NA	CSSRQSPNTEAFF	TGCAGCTCGCGACAGTCACCGAACACTGAAGCTTTCTTT
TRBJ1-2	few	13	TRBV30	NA	CAWSAQGNYGYTF	TGTGCCTGGAGCGCCCAGGGGAACTATGGCTACACCTTC
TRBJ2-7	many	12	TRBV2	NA	CASSAGPYEQYF	TGTGCCAGCAGTGCGGGCCCCTACGAGCAGTACTTC
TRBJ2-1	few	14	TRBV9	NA	CASSVDAAYNEQFF	TGTGCCAGCAGCGTAGACGCGGCCTACAATGAGCAGTTCTTC
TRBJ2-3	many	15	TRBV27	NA	CASSLGGPHPDTQYF	TGTGCCAGCAGTTTAGGCGGACCCCACCCAGATACGCAGTATTTT
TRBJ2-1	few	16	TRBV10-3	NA	CAISKPGRRADNEQFF	TGTGCCATCAGTAAGCCGGGACGGAGAGCCGACAATGAGCAGTTCTTC
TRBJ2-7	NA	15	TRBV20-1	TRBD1	CSARDSDRGVREQYF	TGCAGTGCTAGAGATTCGGACAGGGGAGTAAGGGAGCAGTACTTC
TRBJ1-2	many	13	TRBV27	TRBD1	CASSYRGDYGYTF	TGTGCCAGCAGTTACAGGGGTGACTATGGCTACACCTTC
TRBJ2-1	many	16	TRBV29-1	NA	CSVISGALDSYNEQFF	TGCAGCGTTATCTCGGGGGCTCTGGACTCCTACAATGAGCAGTTCTTC
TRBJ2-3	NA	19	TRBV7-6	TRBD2	CASSPTPPTGTSVMDTQYF	TGTGCCAGCAGCCCTACTCCCCCAACCGGGACTAGCGTGATGGATACGCAGTATTTT
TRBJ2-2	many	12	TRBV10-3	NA	CAISGKTGELFF	TGTGCCATCAGTGGGAAAACCGGGGAGCTGTTTTTT
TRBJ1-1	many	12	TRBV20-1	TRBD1	CSAPGTGTEAFF	TGCAGTGCTCCGGGGACAGGCACGGAAGCTTTCTTT
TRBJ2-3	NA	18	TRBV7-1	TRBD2	CASSSTTWTLAGVDTQYF	TGTGCCAGCAGCTCGACGACCTGGACGCTAGCGGGAGTGGATACGCAGTATTTT
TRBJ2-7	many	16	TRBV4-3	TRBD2	CASSQEGLAGPYEQYF	TGCGCCAGCAGCCAAGAAGGGCTAGCGGGACCCTACGAGCAGTACTTC
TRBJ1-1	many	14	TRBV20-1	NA	CSATNPGEDTEAFF	TGCAGTGCTACCAACCCCGGCGAGGACACTGAAGCTTTCTTT
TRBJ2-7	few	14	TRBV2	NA	CARQSPRGSYEQYF	TGTGCCCGTCAATCGCCCCGGGGCTCCTACGAGCAGTACTTC
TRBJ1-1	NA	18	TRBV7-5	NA	CISVPAGSRCVRGTEAFF	NA
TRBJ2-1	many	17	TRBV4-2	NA	CASSQDTGKGGLNEQFF	TGTGCCAGCAGCCAAGATACCGGGAAGGGGGGCCTCAATGAGCAGTTCTTC
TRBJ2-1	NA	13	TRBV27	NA	CAAGPLGRGEQFF	TGTGCCGCCGGGCCCCTGGGAAGGGGGGAGCAGTTCTTC
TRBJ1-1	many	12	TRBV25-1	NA	CASIEGDTEAFF	TGTGCCAGCATTGAGGGGGACACTGAAGCTTTCTTT
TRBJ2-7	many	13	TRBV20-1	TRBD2	CSAPGVAGVEQYF	TGCAGTGCTCCGGGGGTAGCGGGGGTCGAGCAGTACTTC
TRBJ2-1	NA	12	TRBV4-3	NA	CASSQGALEQFF	TGCGCCAGCAGCCAAGGCGCGCTTGAGCAGTTCTTC
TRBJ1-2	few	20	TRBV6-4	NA	CASSDSKFPLRAGVNYGYTF	TGTGCCAGCAGTGACTCGAAGTTTCCTCTTCGGGCAGGGGTGAACTATGGCTACACCTTC
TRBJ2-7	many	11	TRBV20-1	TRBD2	CGIAGVYEQYF	TGCGGTATAGCGGGAGTCTACGAGCAGTACTTC
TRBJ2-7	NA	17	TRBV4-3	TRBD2	CASSQDVEWLAGEQQYF	TGCGCCAGCAGCCAAGATGTCGAGTGGCTAGCGGGTGAACAGCAGTACTTC
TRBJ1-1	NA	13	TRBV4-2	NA	CASSPPGGHEAFF	TGTGCCAGCAGCCCACCTGGGGGTCATGAAGCTTTCTTT
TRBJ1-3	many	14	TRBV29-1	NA	CSVEVQAPGNTIYF	TGCAGCGTTGAAGTGCAGGCACCTGGAAACACCATATATTTT
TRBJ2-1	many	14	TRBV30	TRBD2	CAWSGTSGNNEQFF	TGTGCCTGGAGTGGGACTAGCGGGAACAATGAGCAGTTCTTC
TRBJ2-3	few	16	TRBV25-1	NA	CASSGSTYSSTDTQYF	TGTGCCAGCAGTGGCTCCACTTATTCTAGCACAGATACGCAGTATTTT